This paragraph covers one TCR beta chain sequence. A multiplex PCR was run with 60 Vbeta primers and 13 Jbeta primers. Assay used: immunoSEQ multiplex PCR; TCRdb lists only in-frame clones, some missing. Among 100,000 to 150,000 clones listed, about four fifths were seen once. The sample belongs to a study of cytomegalovirus exposure and HLA in healthy donors. Germline V lookup: CDR1 SGDLS, CDR2 YYNGEE. CDR3 size: 16 residues. With 5 bases clipped from V and 8 bases from J, the junction kept 11 bases outside the gene matches. Sequenced material: PBMCs. The source is a woman in her thirties or forties in good health and CMV-seronegative. This chain links TRBV9 with TRBJ2-1, with 12 bases that match TRBD2. The CDR3 is CASSAQTSGGMDEQFF. The CDR3 DNA reads TGTGCCAGCAGTGCTCAGACTAGCGGGGGAATGGATGAGCAGTTCTTC.